This T cell receptor (beta chain) was sequenced in a study of shared clonotypes between healthy human individuals. On the study more broadly: Each donor's CD8 memory used one plate, CD8 naive two, each CD4 subset three.

This clone was counted a single time. Its specificity is unknown. Only Caucasian adults living in Nashville, Tennessee made up the donor group. The CDR3 loop spans 16 amino acids. The trim removed 6 bases at V and 7 bases at J, leaving 9 bases unmatched. CDR1 is MDHEN and CDR2 is SYDVKM in the germline V gene. Study results and limitations: A reduction in generation probabilities was seen for non-shared clonotypes relative to those shared by all four donors. Rarefaction indicated that sorted-subset sequencing remained incomplete although depth was large.

Produced via immunoSEQ multiplex PCR; TCRdb's table is partial and in-frame only. In the table there are hundreds of thousands of clones, 95% to 97% of which are singletons. Sequencing input: naive CD4+ T cells sorted from blood. Subset indicated: CD45RA+ positively selected. The receptor was isolated from a woman aged 25 to 45 in good health. The gene calls are TRBV28 and TRBJ2-7, with 16 positions matching TRBD2. The CDR3 nucleotides read TGTGCCAGCAGCTCCCCGGGACTAGCGGGAGGGAAAGAGCAGTACTTC. Its protein is CASSSPGLAGGKEQYF. Variable domain in full (rest from reference TRBV28 and TRBJ2-7): DVKVTQSSRYLVKRTGEKVFLECVQDMDHENMFWYRQDPGLGLRLIYFSYDVKMKEKGDIPEGYSVSREKKERFSLILESASTNQTSMYLCASSSPGLAGGKEQYFGPGTRLTVT.